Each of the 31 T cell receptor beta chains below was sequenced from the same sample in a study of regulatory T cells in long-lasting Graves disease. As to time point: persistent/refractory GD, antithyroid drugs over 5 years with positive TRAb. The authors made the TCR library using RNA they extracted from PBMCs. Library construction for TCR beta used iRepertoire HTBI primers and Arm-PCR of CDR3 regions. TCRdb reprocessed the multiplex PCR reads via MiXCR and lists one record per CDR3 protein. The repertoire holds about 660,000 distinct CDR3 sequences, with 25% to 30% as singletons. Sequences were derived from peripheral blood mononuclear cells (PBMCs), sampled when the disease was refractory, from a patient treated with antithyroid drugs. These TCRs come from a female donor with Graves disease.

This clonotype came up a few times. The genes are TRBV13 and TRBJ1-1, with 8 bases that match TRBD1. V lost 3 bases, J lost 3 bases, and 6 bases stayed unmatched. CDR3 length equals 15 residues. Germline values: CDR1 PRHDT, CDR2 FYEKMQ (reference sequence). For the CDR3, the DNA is TGTGCCAGCAGCTTTAGACAGGGGTCGTACACTGAAGCTTTCTTT. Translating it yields CASSFRQGSYTEAFF.

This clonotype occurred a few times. The CDR3 protein is CASSLIRRGTGWSRETQYF. CDR3 coding DNA: TGCGCCAGCAGCTTGATTCGCCGCGGGACAGGGTGGAGTAGAGAGACCCAGTACTTC. The chain combines TRBV5-1 with TRBJ2-5; 9 bases fit TRBD1. The CDR3 consists of 19 residues. The ends lost 1 base at V and 4 bases at J; junction bases unmatched: 17. CDR1 is SGHRS, CDR2 YFSETQ, per germline.

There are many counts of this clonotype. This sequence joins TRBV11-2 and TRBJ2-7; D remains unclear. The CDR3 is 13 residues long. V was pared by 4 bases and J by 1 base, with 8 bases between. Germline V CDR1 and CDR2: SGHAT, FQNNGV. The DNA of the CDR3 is TGTGCCAGCAGCTGGGATCCTTCCTACGAGCAGTACTTC. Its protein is CASSWDPSYEQYF.

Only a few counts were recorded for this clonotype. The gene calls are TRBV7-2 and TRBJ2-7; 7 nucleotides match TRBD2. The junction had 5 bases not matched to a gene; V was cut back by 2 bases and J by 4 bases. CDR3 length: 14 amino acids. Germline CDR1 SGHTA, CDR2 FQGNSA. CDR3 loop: CASSLRAGEYEQYF. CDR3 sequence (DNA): TGTGCCAGCAGCTTAAGGGCGGGAGAGTACGAGCAGTACTTC.

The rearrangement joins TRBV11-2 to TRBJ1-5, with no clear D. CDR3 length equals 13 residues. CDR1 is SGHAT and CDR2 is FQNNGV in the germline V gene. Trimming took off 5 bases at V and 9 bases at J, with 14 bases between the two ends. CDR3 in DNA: TGTGCCAGCAGCCATAAGACACTCGGGCCCCAGCATTTT. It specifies CASSHKTLGPQHF.

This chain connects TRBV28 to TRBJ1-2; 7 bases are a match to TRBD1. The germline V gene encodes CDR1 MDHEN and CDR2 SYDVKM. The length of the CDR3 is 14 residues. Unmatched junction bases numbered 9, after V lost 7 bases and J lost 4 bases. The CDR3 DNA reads TGTGCCAGCACCGACCACAGGGGAACCTATGGCTACACCTTC. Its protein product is CASTDHRGTYGYTF.

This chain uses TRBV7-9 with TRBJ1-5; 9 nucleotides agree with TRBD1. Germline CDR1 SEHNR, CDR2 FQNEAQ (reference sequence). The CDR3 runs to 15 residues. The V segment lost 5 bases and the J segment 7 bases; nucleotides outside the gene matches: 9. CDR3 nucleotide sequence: TGTGCCAGCAGCCCGCAGACAGGGGGGAACCAGCCCCAGCATTTT. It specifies CASSPQTGGNQPQHF.

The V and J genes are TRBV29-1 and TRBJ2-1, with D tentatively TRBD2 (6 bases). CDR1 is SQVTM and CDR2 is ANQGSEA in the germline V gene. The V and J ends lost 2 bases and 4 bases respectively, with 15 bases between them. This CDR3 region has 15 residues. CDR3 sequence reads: CSVEPPLGGYNEQFF. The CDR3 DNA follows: TGCAGCGTTGAACCGCCCCTCGGGGGATACAATGAGCAGTTCTTC.

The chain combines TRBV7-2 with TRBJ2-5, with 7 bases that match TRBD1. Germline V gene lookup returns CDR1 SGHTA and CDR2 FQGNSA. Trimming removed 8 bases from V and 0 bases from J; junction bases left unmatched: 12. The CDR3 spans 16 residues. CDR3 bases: TGTGCCAGCTCACCCACCCTCGGACAGGACCAAGAGACCCAGTACTTC. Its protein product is CASSPTLGQDQETQYF.

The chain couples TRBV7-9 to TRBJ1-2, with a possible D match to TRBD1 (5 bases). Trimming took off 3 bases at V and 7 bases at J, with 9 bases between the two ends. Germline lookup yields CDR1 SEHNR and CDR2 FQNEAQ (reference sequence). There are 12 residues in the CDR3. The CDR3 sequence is CASSFGTIGYTF. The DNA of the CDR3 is TGTGCCAGCAGCTTTGGGACCATTGGCTACACCTTC. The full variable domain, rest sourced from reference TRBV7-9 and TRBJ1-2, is DTGVSQNPRHKITKRGQNVTFRCDPISEHNRLYWYRQTLGQGPEFLTYFQNEAQLEKSRLLSDRFSAERPKGSFSTLEIQRTEQGDSAMYLCASSFGTIGYTFGSGTRLTVV.

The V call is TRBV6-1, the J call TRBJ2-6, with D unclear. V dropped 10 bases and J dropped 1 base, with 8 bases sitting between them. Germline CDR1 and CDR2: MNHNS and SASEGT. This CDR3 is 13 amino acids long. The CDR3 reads CAIFLSGANVLTF. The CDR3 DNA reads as TGTGCCATATTTTTATCTGGGGCCAACGTCCTGACTTTC.

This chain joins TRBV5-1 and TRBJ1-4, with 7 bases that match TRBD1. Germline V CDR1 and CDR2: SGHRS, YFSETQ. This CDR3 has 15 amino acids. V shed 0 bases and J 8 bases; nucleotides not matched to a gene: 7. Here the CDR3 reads CASSLGDRQGEKLFF. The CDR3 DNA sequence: TGCGCCAGCAGCTTGGGCGATCGACAGGGCGAAAAACTGTTTTTT.

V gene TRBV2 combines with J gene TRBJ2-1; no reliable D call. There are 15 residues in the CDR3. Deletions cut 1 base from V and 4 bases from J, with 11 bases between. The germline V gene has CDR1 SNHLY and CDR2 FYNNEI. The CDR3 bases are TGTGCCAGCAGTGAAGGGCTCCTCCCTTACAATGAGCAGTTCTTC. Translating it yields CASSEGLLPYNEQFF.

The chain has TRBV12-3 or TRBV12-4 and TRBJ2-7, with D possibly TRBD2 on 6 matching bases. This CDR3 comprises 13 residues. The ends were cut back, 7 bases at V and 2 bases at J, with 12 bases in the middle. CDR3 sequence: CASTRDSPYEQYF. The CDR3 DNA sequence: TGTGCCAGCACCCGGGACTCTCCCTACGAGCAGTACTTC.

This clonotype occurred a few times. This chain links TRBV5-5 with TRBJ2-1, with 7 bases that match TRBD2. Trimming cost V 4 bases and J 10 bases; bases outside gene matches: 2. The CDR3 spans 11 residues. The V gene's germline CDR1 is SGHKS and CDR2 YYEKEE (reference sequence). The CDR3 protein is CASSPREEQFF. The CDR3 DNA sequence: TGTGCCAGCAGCCCGCGGGAGGAGCAGTTCTTC.

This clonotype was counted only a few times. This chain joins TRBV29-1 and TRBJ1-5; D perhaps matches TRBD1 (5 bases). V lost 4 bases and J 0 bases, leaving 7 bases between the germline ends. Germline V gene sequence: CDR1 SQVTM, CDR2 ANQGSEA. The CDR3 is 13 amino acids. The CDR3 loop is CSVGGYSNQPQHF. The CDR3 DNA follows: TGCAGCGTTGGGGGGTATAGCAATCAGCCCCAGCATTTT.

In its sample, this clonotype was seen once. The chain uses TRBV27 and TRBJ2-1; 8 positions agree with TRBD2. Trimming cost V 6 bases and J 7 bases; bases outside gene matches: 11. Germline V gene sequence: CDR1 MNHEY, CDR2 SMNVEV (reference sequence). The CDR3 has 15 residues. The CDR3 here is CASRGLGASSNEQFF. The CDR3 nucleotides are TGTGCCAGCAGGGGACTAGGGGCAAGTTCAAATGAGCAGTTCTTC.

CDR3 bases: TGTGCCAGCAGTTTGGGAACCGGACAGGTCCCCCGAAGCAATCAGCCCCAGCATTTT. Its translation: CASSLGTGQVPRSNQPQHF. This sequence joins TRBV28 and TRBJ1-5; 7 positions agree with TRBD1. This CDR3 contains 19 residues. V lost 3 bases, J lost 1 base, and 15 bases stayed unmatched. CDR1 is MDHEN, CDR2 SYDVKM, per germline.

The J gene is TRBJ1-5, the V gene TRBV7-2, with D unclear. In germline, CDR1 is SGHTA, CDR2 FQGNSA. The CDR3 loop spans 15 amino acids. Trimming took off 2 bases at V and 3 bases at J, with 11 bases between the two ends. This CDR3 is CASSLFPTFNQPQHF. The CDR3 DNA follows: TGTGCCAGCAGCTTATTCCCAACCTTCAATCAGCCCCAGCATTTT.

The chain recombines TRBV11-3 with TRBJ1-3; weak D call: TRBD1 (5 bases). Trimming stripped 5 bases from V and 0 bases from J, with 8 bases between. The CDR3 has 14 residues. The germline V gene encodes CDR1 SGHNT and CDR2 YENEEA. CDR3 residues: CASSNTGSGNTIYF. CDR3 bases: TGTGCCAGCAGCAACACAGGCTCTGGAAACACCATATATTTT.

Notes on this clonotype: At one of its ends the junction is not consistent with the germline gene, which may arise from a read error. The CDR3, as DNA: TGTGACAGCAGGAGACAGGGGGCCGTCACCGGGGAGCTGTTTTTT. Residues: CDSRRQGAVTGELFF. The chain uses TRBV6-4 and TRBJ2-2; 10 bases are a match to TRBD1. The CDR3 has 15 amino acids. Germline CDR1 and CDR2: MRHNA and SNTAGT.

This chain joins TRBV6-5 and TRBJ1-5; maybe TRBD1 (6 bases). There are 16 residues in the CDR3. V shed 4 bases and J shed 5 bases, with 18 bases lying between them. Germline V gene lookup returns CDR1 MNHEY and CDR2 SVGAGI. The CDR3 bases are TGTGCCAGCAGTTCCCCTGGGACACCCCAAGATCAGCCCCAGCATTTT. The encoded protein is CASSSPGTPQDQPQHF.

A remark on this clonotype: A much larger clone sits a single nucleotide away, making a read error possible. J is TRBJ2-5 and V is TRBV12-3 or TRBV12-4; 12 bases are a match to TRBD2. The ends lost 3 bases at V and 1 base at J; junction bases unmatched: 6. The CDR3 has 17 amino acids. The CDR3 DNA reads TGTGCCAGCAGTTTGATGGGACTAGCGGGTGCCCAAGAGACCCAGTACTTC. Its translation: CASSLMGLAGAQETQYF.

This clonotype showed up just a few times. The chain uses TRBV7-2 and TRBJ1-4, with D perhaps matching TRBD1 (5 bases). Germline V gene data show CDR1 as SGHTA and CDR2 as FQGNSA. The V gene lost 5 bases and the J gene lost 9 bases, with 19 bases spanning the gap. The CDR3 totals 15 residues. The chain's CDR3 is CASSRRGGPTKKLFF. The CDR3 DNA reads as TGTGCCAGCAGCCGGAGGGGCGGGCCAACTAAAAAACTGTTTTTT.

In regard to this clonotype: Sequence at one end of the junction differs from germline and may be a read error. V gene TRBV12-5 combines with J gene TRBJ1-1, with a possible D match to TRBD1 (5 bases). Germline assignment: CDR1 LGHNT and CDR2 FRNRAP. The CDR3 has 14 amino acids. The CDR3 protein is CASGLVLLPEPGHF. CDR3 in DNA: TGTGCTAGTGGTTTGGTACTTTTGCCAGAGCCCGGACATTTT.

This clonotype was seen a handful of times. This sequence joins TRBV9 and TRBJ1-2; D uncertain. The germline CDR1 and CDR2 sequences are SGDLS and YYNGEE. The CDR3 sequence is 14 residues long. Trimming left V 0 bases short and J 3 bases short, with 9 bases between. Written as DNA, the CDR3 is TGTGCCAGCAGCGTAGAGGACGGTTACTATGGCTACACCTTC. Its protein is CASSVEDGYYGYTF.

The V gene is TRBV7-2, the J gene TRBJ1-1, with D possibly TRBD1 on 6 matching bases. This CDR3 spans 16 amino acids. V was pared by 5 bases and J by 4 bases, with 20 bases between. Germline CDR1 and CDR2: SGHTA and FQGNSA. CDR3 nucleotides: TGTGCCAGCAGCCAAAAGGACAGCCCTCCTCCCACTGAAGCTTTCTTT. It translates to CASSQKDSPPPTEAFF.

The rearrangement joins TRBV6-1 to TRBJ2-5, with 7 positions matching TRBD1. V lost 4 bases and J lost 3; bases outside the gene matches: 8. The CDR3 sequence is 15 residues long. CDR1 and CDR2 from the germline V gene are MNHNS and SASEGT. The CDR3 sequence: CASSGRDRIEETQYF. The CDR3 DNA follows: TGTGCCAGCAGTGGCCGGGACAGAATCGAAGAGACCCAGTACTTC.

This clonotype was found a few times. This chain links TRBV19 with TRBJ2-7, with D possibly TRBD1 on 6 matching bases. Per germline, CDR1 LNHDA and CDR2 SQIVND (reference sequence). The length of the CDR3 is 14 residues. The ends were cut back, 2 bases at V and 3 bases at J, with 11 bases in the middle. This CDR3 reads CASSITWTDYEQYF. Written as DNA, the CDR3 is TGTGCCAGTAGTATAACTTGGACAGACTACGAGCAGTACTTC.

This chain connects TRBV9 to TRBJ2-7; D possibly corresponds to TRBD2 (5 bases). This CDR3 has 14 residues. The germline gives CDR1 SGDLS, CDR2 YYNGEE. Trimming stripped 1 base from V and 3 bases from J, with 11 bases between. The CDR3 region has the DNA TGTGCCAGCAGCGTAACCCGTGAGGGCTACGAGCAGTACTTC. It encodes CASSVTREGYEQYF.

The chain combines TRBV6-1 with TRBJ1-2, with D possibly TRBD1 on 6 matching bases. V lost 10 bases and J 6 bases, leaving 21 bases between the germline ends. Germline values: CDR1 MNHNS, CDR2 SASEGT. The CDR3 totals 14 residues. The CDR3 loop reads CATQSPTGWDGYTF. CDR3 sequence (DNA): TGTGCCACCCAGTCCCCTACAGGGTGGGATGGCTACACCTTC.